This T cell receptor (beta chain) was documented in a study of shared clonotypes between healthy human individuals. Study-level points and caveats: Sampling used blood alone; tissue repertoires probably differ. Larger estimated richness was generally recorded for naive subsets relative to memory subsets. Non-shared clonotypes showed lower generation probabilities than clonotypes common to all four donors.

There are 13 residues in the CDR3. V gave up 3 bases and J gave up 9 bases, with 15 bases separating them. Looked up from germline, CDR1 is GTSNPN and CDR2 is SVGIG (reference sequence). Sequenced by immunoSEQ multiplex PCR; TCRdb stores in-frame clones only, minus some. This table holds over a million clones, approximately 80% found once. Concerning this clone: What it binds is unknown.

Sequenced material: memory CD4+ T cells from PBMCs. Subset specified: CD45RA-negative fraction. This receptor was obtained from a man between 18 and 29 years old in good health. Some clones in this sample may be carry-over from other donors' samples. The chain joins TRBV30 to TRBJ2-1, with D perhaps TRBD2 (6 bases). As DNA, the CDR3 is TGTGCCTGGAGACCGGGACTGCGGGGTGAGCAGTTCTTC. Translated: CAWRPGLRGEQFF.